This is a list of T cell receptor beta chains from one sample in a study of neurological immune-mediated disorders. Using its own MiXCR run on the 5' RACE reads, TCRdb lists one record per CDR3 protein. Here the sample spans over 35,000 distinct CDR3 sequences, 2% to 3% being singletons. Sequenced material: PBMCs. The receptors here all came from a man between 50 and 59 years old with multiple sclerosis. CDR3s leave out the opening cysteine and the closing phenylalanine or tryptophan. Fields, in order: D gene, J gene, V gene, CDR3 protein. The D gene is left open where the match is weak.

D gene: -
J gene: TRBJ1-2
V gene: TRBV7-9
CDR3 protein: ASSPRSNYGYT

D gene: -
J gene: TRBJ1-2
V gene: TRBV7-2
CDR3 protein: ASSSQGSDGYT

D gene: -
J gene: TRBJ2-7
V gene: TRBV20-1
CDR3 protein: SARVGGNEQY

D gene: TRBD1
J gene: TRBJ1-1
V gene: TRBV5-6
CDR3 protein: ASSPRDRVGWTEAF

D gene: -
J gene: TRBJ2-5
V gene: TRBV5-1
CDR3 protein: ASSTSPTGAETQY

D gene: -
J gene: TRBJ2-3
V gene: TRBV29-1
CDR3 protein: SVDAPQGELSTDTQY

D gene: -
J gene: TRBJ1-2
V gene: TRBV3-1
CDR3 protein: ASSQGYGNGYT

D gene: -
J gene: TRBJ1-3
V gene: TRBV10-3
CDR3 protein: AISDSRGGNTIY

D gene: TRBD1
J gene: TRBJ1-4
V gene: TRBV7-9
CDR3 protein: ASSSTGTVLEKLF

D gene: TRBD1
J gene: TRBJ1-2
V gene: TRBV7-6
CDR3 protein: ASSLGDRHDGYT

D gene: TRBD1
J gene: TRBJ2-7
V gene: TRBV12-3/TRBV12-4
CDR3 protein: ASSAPGQGYEQY

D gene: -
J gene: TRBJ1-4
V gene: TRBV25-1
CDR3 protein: ASSESVSSREKLF

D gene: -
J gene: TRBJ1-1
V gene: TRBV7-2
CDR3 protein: ASSLDRAVNTEAF

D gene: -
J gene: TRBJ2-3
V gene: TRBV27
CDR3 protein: ASSFIGGGDTQY

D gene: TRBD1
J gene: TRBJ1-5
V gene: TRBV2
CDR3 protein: ASRGQGGSNQPQH

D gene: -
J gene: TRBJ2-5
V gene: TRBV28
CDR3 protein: ASSIIIRETQY

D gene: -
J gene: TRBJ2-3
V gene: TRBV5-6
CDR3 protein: ASSSTGRTDTQY

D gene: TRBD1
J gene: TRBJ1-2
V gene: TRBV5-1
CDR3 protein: ASSQGTGNYGYT

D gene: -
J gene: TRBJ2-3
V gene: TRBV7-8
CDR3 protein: ASSLERGIYTQY

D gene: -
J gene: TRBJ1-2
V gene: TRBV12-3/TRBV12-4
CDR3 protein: ASSFDRNNYGYT

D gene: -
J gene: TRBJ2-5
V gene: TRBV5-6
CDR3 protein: ASSLTEPGETQY

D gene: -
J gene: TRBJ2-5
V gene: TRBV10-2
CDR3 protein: ASSGERQETQY

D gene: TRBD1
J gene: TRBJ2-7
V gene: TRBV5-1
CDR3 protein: ASSSWTGYEQY

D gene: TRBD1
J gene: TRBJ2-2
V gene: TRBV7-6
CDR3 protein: ASSLMGQGSINTGELF